The source of this T cell receptor beta chain is a study of blood T cell repertoires in COVID-19. Overall study: The study drew acute and convalescent COVID-19 samples from the United States, Italy and Spain.

In assigning cohorts, the study relied on participant-reported clinical history. This clone has at least ten counts. The same CDR3 is also encoded by other DNA sequences in this sample. Libraries were prepared by immunoSEQ multiplex PCR; TCRdb keeps only in-frame clonotypes and omits some of them. The data show roughly 340,000 clones, roughly nine tenths seen once. The sequence was collected from a man younger than 30 who had recovered from COVID-19. Sequencing was carried out using PBMCs or T cells enriched from blood (not recorded which).

CDR3: CASSDSSGSYNEQFF. CDR3 DNA: TGTGCCAGCAGTGACTCTAGCGGCTCCTACAATGAGCAGTTCTTC. The chain couples TRBV6-4 to TRBJ2-1; D is perhaps TRBD2 (6 bases). The V gene lost 0 bases and the J gene lost 0 bases, with 6 bases spanning the gap. The CDR3 length is 15 residues. The germline gives CDR1 MRHNA, CDR2 SNTAGT.